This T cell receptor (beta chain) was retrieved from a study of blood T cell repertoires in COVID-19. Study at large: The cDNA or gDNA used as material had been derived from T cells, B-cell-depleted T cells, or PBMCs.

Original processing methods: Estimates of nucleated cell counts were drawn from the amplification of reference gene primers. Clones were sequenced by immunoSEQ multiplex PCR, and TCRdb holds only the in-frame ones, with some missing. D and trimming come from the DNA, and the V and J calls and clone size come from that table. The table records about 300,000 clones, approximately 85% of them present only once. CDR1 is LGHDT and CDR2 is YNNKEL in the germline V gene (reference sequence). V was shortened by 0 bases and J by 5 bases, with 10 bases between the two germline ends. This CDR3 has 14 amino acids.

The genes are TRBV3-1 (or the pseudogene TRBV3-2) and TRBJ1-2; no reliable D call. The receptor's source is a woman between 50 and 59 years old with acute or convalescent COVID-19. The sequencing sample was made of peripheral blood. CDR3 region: CASSQEGRPYGYTF. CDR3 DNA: TGTGCCAGCAGCCAAGAGGGGAGACCGTATGGCTACACCTTC.